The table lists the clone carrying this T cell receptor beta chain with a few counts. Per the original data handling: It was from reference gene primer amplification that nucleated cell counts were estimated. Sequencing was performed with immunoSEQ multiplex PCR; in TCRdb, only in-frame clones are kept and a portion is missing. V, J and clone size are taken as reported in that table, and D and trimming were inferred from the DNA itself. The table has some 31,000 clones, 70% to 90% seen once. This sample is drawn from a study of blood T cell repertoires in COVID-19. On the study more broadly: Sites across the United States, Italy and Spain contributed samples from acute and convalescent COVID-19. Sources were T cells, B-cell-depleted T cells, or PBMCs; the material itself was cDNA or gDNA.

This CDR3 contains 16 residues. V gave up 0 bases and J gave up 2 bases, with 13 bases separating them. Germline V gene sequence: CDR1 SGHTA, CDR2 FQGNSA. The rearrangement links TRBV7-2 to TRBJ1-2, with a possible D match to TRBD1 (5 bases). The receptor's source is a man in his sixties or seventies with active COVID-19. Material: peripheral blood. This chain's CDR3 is CASSLAFAGGNYGYTF. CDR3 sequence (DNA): TGTGCCAGCAGCTTAGCTTTCGCGGGGGGAAACTATGGCTACACCTTC.